Listed below are T cell receptor beta chains from one sample, sequenced in a study of CD8+CD57+ T cells in acquired aplastic anemia. Each CDR3 protein is one row after TCRdb ran MiXCR on the reads. The sample lists 450,000 to 550,000 distinct CDR3 sequences, over 25% occurring once. The sequencing input was sorted CD4+, CD8+, or CD8+CD57+ T cells (not recorded which) from PBMCs. The receptors stem from a human donor with aplastic anemia. The CDR3 runs from the conserved cysteine through the conserved F or W.

V	J	CDR3
TRBV5-1	TRBJ1-6	CASSLDGGSNNSPLHF
TRBV10-3	TRBJ2-7	CATGLAGPNYEQYF
TRBV9	TRBJ2-1	CASSVVAGGRNNEQFF
TRBV12-3/TRBV12-4	TRBJ2-5	CASSLGPGETQYF
TRBV30	TRBJ1-3	CAWDSGNTIYF
TRBV19	TRBJ1-5	CASSIRDYNQPQHF
TRBV20-1	TRBJ1-1	CSASPPTGKYTEAFF
TRBV12-3/TRBV12-4	TRBJ2-7	CASRGTGSYEQYF
TRBV6-5	TRBJ2-6	CPSSYEAGANVLTF
TRBV11-2	TRBJ2-1	CASSSSGTPNEQFF
TRBV5-4	TRBJ1-1	CASSRRDTPEAFF
TRBV24-1	TRBJ2-5	CATSDYQETQYF
TRBV7-6	TRBJ2-3	CASSPRGVTGQYF
TRBV25-1	TRBJ2-2	CASRDEIGLTGELFF
TRBV7-9	TRBJ2-6	CASSPRANVLTF
TRBV19	TRBJ1-5	CVSRGTGGLSNQPQHF
TRBV20-1	TRBJ1-5	CSARGEGISNQPQHF
TRBV6-1	TRBJ1-4	CASSPTTGGTGDEKLFF
TRBV7-2	TRBJ1-5	CASSLARFPFNQPQHF
TRBV6-1	TRBJ1-4	CASSNTGNEKLFF
TRBV24-1	TRBJ2-1	CATSDLKVWEFYHEQFF
TRBV7-9	TRBJ1-4	CASSSTVNEKLFF
TRBV5-1	TRBJ2-7	CASSLDSEQYF